This T cell receptor (beta chain) was observed in a study of control samples from healthy donors and cancer patients. The CDR3 loop spans 16 amino acids. V gave up 5 bases and J gave up 0 bases, with 13 bases separating them. Germline values: CDR1 KGHDR, CDR2 SFDVKD. Using immunoSEQ multiplex PCR, the repertoire was profiled, and TCRdb retains in-frame clones only, with some absent. The table shows approximately 100,000 clones, with just over 85% occurring only once. The receptor comes from a man aged 30 to 39 in good health. The chain is built from TRBV24-1 and TRBJ2-1, with a weak D call TRBD1 (6 bases). Sequenced sample: blood. The CDR3 sequence: CATSGPDRLSYNEQFF. The CDR3 nucleotides are TGTGCCACCAGTGGTCCAGACAGGCTCTCCTACAATGAGCAGTTCTTC.